Listed below are T cell receptor beta chains from one sample, sequenced in a study of vaccination effects on CD4 cells after COVID-19. The repertoire was sequenced with immunoSEQ multiplex PCR; TCRdb's copy has only in-frame clones and lacks some. The data contain about 45,000 clones, roughly 70% of them singletons. No antigens are known for them. Sequencing used CD4+ T cells from PBMCs cultured with a peptide pool, obtained before COVID-19 vaccination. The receptor set was obtained from a human donor who had a prior SARS-CoV-2 infection. Each CDR3 is given with its conserved first and last residue. D genes are given only for firm matches. A clone size is listed for some rows: how often the clone was seen (once, few, many), or a class if it is expanded.

J gene | clone size | V gene | D gene | CDR3 protein | CDR3 DNA
TRBJ1-4 | few | TRBV5-5 | . | CASSLGLFRGWEKLFF | TGTGCCAGCAGCTTGGGGTTATTCAGGGGTTGGGAAAAACTGTTTTTT
TRBJ2-3 | . | TRBV2 | . | CATRSNGVGDTQYF | TGTGCCACCCGGAGCAATGGAGTTGGAGATACGCAGTATTTT
TRBJ2-3 | . | TRBV4-1 | TRBD1 | CASSQEGTGGTQYF | TGCGCCAGCAGCCAAGAGGGGACAGGCGGTACGCAGTATTTT
TRBJ1-1 | . | TRBV3-1/TRBV3-2 | TRBD1 | CASSGGQGMRTEAFF | TGTGCCAGCAGCGGAGGACAGGGGATGAGGACTGAAGCTTTCTTT
TRBJ1-1 | . | TRBV6-5 | . | CASSYGRGTEAFF | TGTGCCAGCAGTTACGGGAGGGGCACTGAAGCTTTCTTT
TRBJ1-1 | . | TRBV30 | . | CAWSVGVRGTEAFF | TGTGCCTGGAGTGTCGGGGTGAGAGGCACTGAAGCTTTCTTT
TRBJ1-3 | . | TRBV5-8 | . | CASSLVVRHTIYF | TGTGCCAGCAGCTTGGTGGTCAGACACACCATATATTTT
TRBJ1-2 | . | TRBV2 | . | CASTKSGLDGYTF | TGTGCCAGCACGAAGTCAGGGTTGGATGGCTACACCTTC
TRBJ1-2 | . | TRBV4-2 | TRBD1 | CASSQDIMGRGRGDTF | TGTGCCAGCAGCCAAGATATCATGGGCAGGGGGCGAGGGGACACCTTC
TRBJ2-3 | . | TRBV18 | TRBD1 | CASSPTGQGSSDTQYF | TGTGCCAGCTCACCTACCGGACAGGGGTCATCAGATACGCAGTATTTT
TRBJ2-7 | few | TRBV2 | TRBD2 | CASSLSGSLYEQYF | TGTGCCAGCAGTCTGAGCGGGAGTCTCTACGAGCAGTACTTC
TRBJ2-5 | . | TRBV7-2 | TRBD2 | CASSLGGNGRGETQYF | TGTGCCAGCAGCTTAGGGGGTAATGGGCGGGGGGAGACCCAGTACTTC
TRBJ1-2 | few | TRBV18 | . | CASSPGSRGYTF | TGTGCCAGCTCACCCGGCTCGAGAGGCTACACCTTC
TRBJ2-7 | . | TRBV18 | . | CASSPPRPGSYEQYF | TGTGCCAGCTCACCCCCACGTCCAGGATCCTACGAGCAGTACTTC
TRBJ2-1 | once | TRBV5-3 | TRBD2 | CARSLVGLAGECGNEQFF | TGTGCCAGAAGCTTGGTAGGACTAGCGGGAGAATGCGGCAATGAGCAGTTCTTC
TRBJ1-2 | few | TRBV5-1 | TRBD1 | CASSSEGTAGYTF | TGCGCCAGCAGCTCGGAAGGGACAGCTGGCTACACCTTC
TRBJ2-7 | . | TRBV30 | . | CAWSVDSSRSYEQYF | TGTGCCTGGAGTGTGGACAGTTCCCGCTCCTACGAGCAGTACTTC
TRBJ2-4 | . | TRBV7-2 | . | CASSPEVVAKNIQYF | TGTGCCAGCAGCCCAGAGGTTGTAGCCAAAAACATTCAGTACTTC
TRBJ2-1 | . | TRBV4-2 | . | CASSQPNQEQFF | TGTGCCAGCAGCCAACCCAATCAGGAGCAGTTCTTC
TRBJ1-2 | . | TRBV5-5 | . | CASRPGAGGYTF | TGTGCCAGCAGACCAGGGGCAGGTGGCTACACCTTC
TRBJ1-2 | . | TRBV7-3 | TRBD1 | CASRSGTGSRGYTF | TGTGCCAGCAGGTCCGGGACAGGGAGTCGTGGCTACACCTTC
TRBJ1-6 | . | TRBV3-1/TRBV3-2 | . | CASSQVGVDSPLHF | TGTGCCAGCAGCCAAGTTGGGGTAGATTCACCCCTCCACTTT
TRBJ2-3 | . | TRBV5-8 | TRBD1 | CASSLGMTGSSDTQYF | TGTGCCAGCAGCTTGGGGATGACAGGGTCATCAGATACGCAGTATTTT
TRBJ1-2 | . | TRBV6-5 | . | CASSSPGSRSYGYTF | TGTGCCAGCAGTTCCCCGGGGTCTCGGTCCTATGGCTACACCTTC
TRBJ2-7 | . | TRBV5-1 | TRBD2 | CASSFTSGSSYEQYF | TGCGCCAGCAGCTTTACTAGCGGCAGCTCCTACGAGCAGTACTTC
TRBJ2-1 | . | TRBV5-6 | TRBD2 | CASSKRLGLAGDEQFF | TGTGCCAGCAGCAAACGCCTCGGACTAGCGGGAGATGAGCAGTTCTTC
TRBJ2-3 | . | TRBV5-6 | TRBD2 | CASSFRSGTRADTQYF | TGTGCCAGCAGCTTCCGAAGCGGGACCCGGGCAGATACGCAGTATTTT
TRBJ2-3 | few | TRBV5-1 | . | CASSPLNTDTQYF | TGCGCCAGCAGCCCCCTAAATACAGATACGCAGTATTTT
TRBJ2-1 | . | TRBV7-2 | TRBD2 | CASSLRRLAGVNNEQFF | TGTGCCAGCAGCTTACGACGACTAGCGGGAGTCAACAATGAGCAGTTCTTC
TRBJ2-7 | . | TRBV11-3 | . | CAGRGLPECSYEQYF | TGTGCCGGACGGGGCCTCCCGGAGTGCTCCTACGAGCAGTACTTC
TRBJ2-5 | . | TRBV12-3/TRBV12-4 | . | CASREWETQYF | TGTGCCAGCAGAGAGTGGGAGACCCAGTACTTC
TRBJ1-1 | . | TRBV9 | . | CASSVVEISGAGDTEAFF | TGTGCCAGCAGCGTAGTAGAGATTTCGGGCGCTGGGGACACTGAAGCTTTCTTT
TRBJ2-1 | few | TRBV9 | . | CASSVVQSYNEQFF | TGTGCCAGCAGCGTAGTCCAGAGTTACAATGAGCAGTTCTTC
TRBJ1-1 | . | TRBV6-2/TRBV6-3 | TRBD1 | CASSPRGHFEAFF | TGTGCCAGCAGTCCCAGGGGGCATTTTGAAGCTTTCTTT
TRBJ2-2 | . | TRBV18 | . | CASSRYGELFF | TGTGCCAGCTCACGGTACGGGGAGCTGTTTTTT
TRBJ2-7 | . | TRBV12-3/TRBV12-4 | . | CASSRQESVEQYF | TGTGCCAGCAGTAGACAGGAGAGTGTCGAGCAGTACTTC
TRBJ2-3 | . | TRBV5-4 | . | CASSFGGAGTDTQYF | TGTGCCAGCAGCTTTGGGGGGGCTGGCACAGATACGCAGTATTTT
TRBJ2-1 | few | TRBV19 | . | CASSMMLGLALNEQFF | TGTGCCAGTAGTATGATGTTGGGGCTAGCGTTGAATGAGCAGTTCTTC
TRBJ2-3 | once | TRBV12-3/TRBV12-4 | TRBD2 | CASSLVGGGSQYF | TGTGCCAGCAGCCTCGTCGGGGGGGGGTCGCAGTATTTT
TRBJ2-3 | . | TRBV2 | . | CASSDPGADTQYF | TGTGCCAGCAGTGATCCGGGGGCAGATACGCAGTATTTT
TRBJ2-3 | . | TRBV9 | TRBD1 | CASSPPATGGIDTQYF | TGTGCCAGCAGCCCACCCGCGACAGGGGGCATAGATACGCAGTATTTT
TRBJ2-2 | . | TRBV2 | TRBD1 | CASSERGPRNTGELFF | TGTGCCAGCAGTGAAAGGGGGCCCAGGAACACCGGGGAGCTGTTTTTT
TRBJ2-5 | . | TRBV15 | . | CATSRSGGQPAETQYF | TGTGCCACCAGCAGATCGGGAGGACAGCCAGCGGAGACCCAGTACTTC
TRBJ2-1 | . | TRBV3-1/TRBV3-2 | TRBD2 | CASSLGTRSGEQFF | TGTGCCAGCAGCCTGGGGACTAGATCCGGTGAGCAGTTCTTC
TRBJ1-6 | . | TRBV7-2 | . | CASSSETGRNSPLHF | TGTGCCAGCAGCTCCGAGACAGGACGAAATTCACCCCTCCACTTT
TRBJ1-6 | few | TRBV13 | . | CASSEAGGHSPLHF | TGTGCCAGCAGCGAGGCGGGGGGGCATTCACCCCTCCACTTT
TRBJ2-6 | . | TRBV7-9 | . | CASSISWGKGSANVLTF | TGTGCCAGCAGCATTTCATGGGGGAAGGGTAGTGCCAACGTCCTGACTTTC
TRBJ1-1 | few | TRBV6-5 | . | CASSYRALGVTEAFF | TGTGCCAGCAGTTACCGCGCGTTGGGGGTCACTGAAGCTTTCTTT
TRBJ1-6 | . | TRBV25-1 | . | CASSEFRGGSNSPLHF | TGTGCCAGCAGTGAATTCAGGGGAGGAAGCAATTCACCCCTCCACTTT
TRBJ2-2 | few | TRBV19 | . | CASSILQRSRGELFF | TGTGCCAGTAGTATACTACAGAGAAGTCGCGGGGAGCTGTTTTTT
TRBJ1-2 | . | TRBV7-2 | . | CASSPQGGDYGYTF | TGTGCCAGCAGCCCCCAGGGAGGGGACTATGGCTACACCTTC
TRBJ1-1 | once | TRBV29-1 | . | CSVEAIMNTEAFF | TGCAGCGTTGAAGCGATTATGAACACTGAAGCTTTCTTT